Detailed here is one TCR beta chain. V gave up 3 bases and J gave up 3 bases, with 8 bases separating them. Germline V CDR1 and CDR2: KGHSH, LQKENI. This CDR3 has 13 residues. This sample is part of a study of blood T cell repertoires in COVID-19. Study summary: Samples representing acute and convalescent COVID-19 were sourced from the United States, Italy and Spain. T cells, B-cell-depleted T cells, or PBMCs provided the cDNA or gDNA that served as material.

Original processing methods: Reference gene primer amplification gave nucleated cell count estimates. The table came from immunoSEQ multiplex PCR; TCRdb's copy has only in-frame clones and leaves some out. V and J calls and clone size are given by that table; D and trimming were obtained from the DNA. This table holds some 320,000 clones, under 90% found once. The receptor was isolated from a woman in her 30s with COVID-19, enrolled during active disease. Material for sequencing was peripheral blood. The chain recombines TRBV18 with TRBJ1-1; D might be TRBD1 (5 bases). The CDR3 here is CASSPQGDTEAFF. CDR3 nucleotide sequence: TGTGCCAGCTCACCCCAAGGGGACACTGAAGCTTTCTTT.